This entry is about one T cell receptor (beta chain). Its specificity is not known. The CDR3 consists of 16 residues. The V end lost 0 bases, the J end lost 2 bases, and 11 bases lay between the germline ends. CDR1 MNHNS and CDR2 SASEGT come from the germline V gene. Isolation of CD4+ T cells took place after nine to ten days of culture. Two doses of BNT162b2 or mRNA-1273 vaccine were administered to participants. The data originate from a study of vaccination effects on CD4 cells after COVID-19. Sequencing used immunoSEQ multiplex PCR; TCRdb keeps in-frame clones, though not all of them. The profile shows tens of thousands of clones, 70% to 80% of them singletons.

The chain is built from TRBV6-1 and TRBJ1-3, with D unresolved. The sequencing used CD4+ T cells from PBMCs cultured without peptide, collected after COVID-19 vaccination. The sequence derives from a human donor who received a COVID-19 vaccine. The CDR3 loop reads CASSEAQWKAGNTIYF. In nucleotides, the CDR3 is TGTGCCAGCAGTGAAGCGCAGTGGAAGGCTGGAAACACCATATATTTT.